This T cell receptor beta chain was profiled in a study of cytomegalovirus exposure and HLA in healthy donors. Findings of the study overall: It emerged from a later analysis that several of the most significant clusters appeared to be linked to common viral pathogens. In a later analysis, the majority of CMV-associated beta chains seemingly showed HLA restriction.

Among the donors, all were healthy bone marrow donors. With regard to this clone: Its antigen is as yet unknown.

In germline, CDR1 is MDHEN, CDR2 SYDVKM. The junction had 7 bases not matched to a gene; V was cut back by 8 bases and J by 10 bases. The CDR3 extends over 11 amino acids. The PCR ran on 60 Vbeta and 13 Jbeta primers. Method: immunoSEQ multiplex PCR; TCRdb's copy keeps in-frame clones and lacks some. The sample's table shows about 130,000 clones. Sequenced material: PBMCs. The chain employs TRBV28 and TRBJ1-2, with 7 positions matching TRBD1. The clonotype comes from a young man in good health and CMV-seronegative. The DNA of the CDR3 is TGTGCCAGCGAAGGACAGGCTCACTACACCTTC. This translates into CASEGQAHYTF.